Included here is one T cell receptor (beta chain) sequence, with context. Its antigen is unknown. This PCR relied on a set of 60 Vbeta primers and 13 Jbeta primers. Data came from immunoSEQ multiplex PCR; TCRdb stores just in-frame clones and leaves some out. The repertoire has 140,000 to 150,000 clones, over 60% of them found once; the top ten carry roughly 1.6%. This entry is derived from a study of cytomegalovirus exposure and HLA in healthy donors. The ends lost 4 bases at V and 2 bases at J; junction bases unmatched: 11. This CDR3 is 17 amino acids long. Findings of the study overall: In a later analysis, an Asian-associated ancestry cluster reportedly showed fewer N-insertions than the roughly 700-donor mean. Later analysis indicated greater clonal expansion among HLA-associated TCR beta chains than among equally common other chains. Roughly uniform depth of sequencing across donors was assumed in presence/absence analyses. Immune exposure was documented only through CMV serostatus.

The sequence was obtained from a woman in her thirties or forties in good health and CMV-seronegative. Sequencing was carried out using PBMCs. V gene TRBV23-1 combines with J gene TRBJ2-4; 7 nucleotides match TRBD2. TRBV23-1 belongs to the ORF category, with a function that is uncertain. The CDR3 here is CASSREGRGEPKNIQYF. The CDR3 coding sequence is TGCGCCAGCAGTCGGGAAGGGAGGGGAGAGCCCAAAAACATTCAGTACTTC.